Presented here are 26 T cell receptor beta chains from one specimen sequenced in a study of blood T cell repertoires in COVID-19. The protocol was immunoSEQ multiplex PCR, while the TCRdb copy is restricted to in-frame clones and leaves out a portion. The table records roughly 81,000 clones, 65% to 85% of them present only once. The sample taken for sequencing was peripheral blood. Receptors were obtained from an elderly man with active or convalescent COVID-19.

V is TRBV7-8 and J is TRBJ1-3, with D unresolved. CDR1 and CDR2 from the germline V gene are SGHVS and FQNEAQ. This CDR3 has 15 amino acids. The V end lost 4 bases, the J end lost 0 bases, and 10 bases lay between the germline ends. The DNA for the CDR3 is TGTGCCAGCAGCTATTCACAAAACTCTGGAAACACCATATATTTT. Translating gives CASSYSQNSGNTIYF.

The CDR3 DNA is TGTGCCAGCAGCCAACAGTTGGCGGGGGGCGAGACCCAGTACTTC. Residues: CASSQQLAGGETQYF. The rearrangement joins TRBV3-1 (or the pseudogene TRBV3-2) to TRBJ2-5; 8 bases map to TRBD2. The germline V gene encodes CDR1 LGHDT and CDR2 YNNKEL (reference sequence). Unmatched junction bases numbered 7, after V lost 2 bases and J lost 5 bases. This CDR3 comprises 15 residues.

Here the CDR3 DNA reads TGCGCCAGCAGCCCCGATCGGGGCGAGCAGTACTTC. Protein: CASSPDRGEQYF. The chain couples TRBV5-1 to TRBJ2-7, with D perhaps matching TRBD2 (5 bases). Deletions cut 4 bases from V and 6 bases from J, with 11 bases between. The CDR3 totals 12 residues. The germline CDR1 and CDR2 sequences are SGHRS and YFSETQ.

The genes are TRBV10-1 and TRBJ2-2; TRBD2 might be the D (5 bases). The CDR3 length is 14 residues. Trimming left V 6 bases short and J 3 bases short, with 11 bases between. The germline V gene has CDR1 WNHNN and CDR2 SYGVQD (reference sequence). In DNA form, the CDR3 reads TGCGCCAGCAGACTGGGAGCCGACACCGGGGAGCTGTTTTTT. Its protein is CASRLGADTGELFF.

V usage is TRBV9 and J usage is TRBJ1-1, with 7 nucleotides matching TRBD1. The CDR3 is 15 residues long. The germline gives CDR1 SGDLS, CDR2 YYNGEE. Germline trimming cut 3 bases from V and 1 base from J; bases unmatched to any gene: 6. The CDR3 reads CASSASTGRNTEAFF. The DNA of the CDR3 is TGTGCCAGCAGCGCTTCGACAGGGCGGAACACTGAAGCTTTCTTT.

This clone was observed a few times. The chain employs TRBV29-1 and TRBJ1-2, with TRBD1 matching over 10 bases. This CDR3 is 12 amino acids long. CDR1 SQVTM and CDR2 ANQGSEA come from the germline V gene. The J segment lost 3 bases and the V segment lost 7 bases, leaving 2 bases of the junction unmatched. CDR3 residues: CSAGTGDYGYTF. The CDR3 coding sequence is TGCAGCGCTGGGACAGGGGACTATGGCTACACCTTC.

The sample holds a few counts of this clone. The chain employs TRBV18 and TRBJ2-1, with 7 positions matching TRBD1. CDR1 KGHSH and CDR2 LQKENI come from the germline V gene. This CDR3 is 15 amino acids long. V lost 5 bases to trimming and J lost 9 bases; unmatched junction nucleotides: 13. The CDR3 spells CASSSTGVGYGEQFF. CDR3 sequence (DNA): TGTGCCAGCTCATCAACAGGGGTTGGTTATGGTGAGCAGTTCTTC.

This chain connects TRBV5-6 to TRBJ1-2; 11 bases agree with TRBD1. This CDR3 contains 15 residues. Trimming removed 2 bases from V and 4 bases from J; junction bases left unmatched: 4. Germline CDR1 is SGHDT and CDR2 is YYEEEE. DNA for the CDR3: TGTGCCAGCAGCTTAGGACAGGGGGCAGTCTATGGCTACACCTTC. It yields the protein CASSLGQGAVYGYTF.

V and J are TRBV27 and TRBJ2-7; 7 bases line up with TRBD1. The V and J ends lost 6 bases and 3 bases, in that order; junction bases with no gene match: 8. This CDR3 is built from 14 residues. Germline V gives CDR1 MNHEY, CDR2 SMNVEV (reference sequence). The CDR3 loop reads CASRPRQGGYEQYF. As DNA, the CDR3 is TGTGCCAGCAGACCAAGACAGGGTGGCTACGAGCAGTACTTC.

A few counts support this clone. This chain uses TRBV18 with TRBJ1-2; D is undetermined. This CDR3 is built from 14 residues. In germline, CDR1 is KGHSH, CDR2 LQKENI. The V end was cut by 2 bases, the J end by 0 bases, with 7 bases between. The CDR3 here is CASSPSRANYGYTF. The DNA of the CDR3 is TGTGCCAGCTCACCATCTCGGGCTAACTATGGCTACACCTTC.

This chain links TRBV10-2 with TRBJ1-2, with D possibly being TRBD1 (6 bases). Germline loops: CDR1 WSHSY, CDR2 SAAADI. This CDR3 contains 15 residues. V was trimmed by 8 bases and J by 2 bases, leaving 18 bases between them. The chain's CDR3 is CASFGGFRGNYGYTF. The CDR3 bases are TGCGCCAGCTTTGGCGGTTTCAGGGGAAACTATGGCTACACCTTC.

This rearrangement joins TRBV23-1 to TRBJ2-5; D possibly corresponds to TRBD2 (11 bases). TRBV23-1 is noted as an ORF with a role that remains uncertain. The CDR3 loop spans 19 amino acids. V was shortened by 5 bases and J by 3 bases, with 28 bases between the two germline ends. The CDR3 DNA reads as TGCGCCAGCAGTTCCAAGGACAGGGGGGTTAGCGGGAGGGAAGAGACCCAGTACTTC. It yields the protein CASSSKDRGVSGREETQYF.

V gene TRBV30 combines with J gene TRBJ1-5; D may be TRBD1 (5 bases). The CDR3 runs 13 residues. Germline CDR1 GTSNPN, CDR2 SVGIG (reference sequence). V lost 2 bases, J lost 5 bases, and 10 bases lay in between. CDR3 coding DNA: TGTGCCTGGAGTCCCGACAGTGATCAGCCCCAGCATTTT. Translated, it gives CAWSPDSDQPQHF.

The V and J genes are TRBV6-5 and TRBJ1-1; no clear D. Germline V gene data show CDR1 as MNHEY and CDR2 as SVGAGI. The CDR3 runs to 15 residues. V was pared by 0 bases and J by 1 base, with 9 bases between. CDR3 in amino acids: CASSYSGGRNTEAFF. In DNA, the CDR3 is TGTGCCAGCAGTTACTCTGGCGGAAGGAACACTGAAGCTTTCTTT.

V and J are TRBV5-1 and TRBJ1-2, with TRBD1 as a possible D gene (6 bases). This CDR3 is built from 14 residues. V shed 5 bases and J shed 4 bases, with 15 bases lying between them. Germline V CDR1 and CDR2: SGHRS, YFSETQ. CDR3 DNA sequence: TGCGCCAGCAGTGCGGACAGCGGGAGCTATGGCTACACCTTC. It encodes CASSADSGSYGYTF.

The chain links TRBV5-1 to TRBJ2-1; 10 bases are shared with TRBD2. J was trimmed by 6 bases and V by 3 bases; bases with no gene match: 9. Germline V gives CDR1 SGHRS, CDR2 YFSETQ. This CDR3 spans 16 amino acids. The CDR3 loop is CASSSAPGLASNEQFF. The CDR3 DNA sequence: TGCGCCAGCAGCTCGGCCCCGGGACTAGCGTCCAATGAGCAGTTCTTC.

CDR3 in amino acids: CASSWVGGAGTYNEQFF. CDR3 coding DNA: TGTGCCAGCAGCTGGGTGGGTGGAGCGGGTACCTACAATGAGCAGTTCTTC. The chain combines TRBV5-6 with TRBJ2-1; D possibly corresponds to TRBD2 (6 bases). CDR1 is SGHDT, CDR2 YYEEEE, per germline. V was pared by 3 bases and J by 2 bases, with 18 bases between. This CDR3 is built from 17 residues.

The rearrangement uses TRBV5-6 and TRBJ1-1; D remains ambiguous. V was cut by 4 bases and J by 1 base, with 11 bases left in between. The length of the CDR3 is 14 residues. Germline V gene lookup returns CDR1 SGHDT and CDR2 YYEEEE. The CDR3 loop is CASSKRSGNTEAFF. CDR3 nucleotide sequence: TGTGCCAGCAGCAAAAGGAGTGGGAACACTGAAGCTTTCTTT.

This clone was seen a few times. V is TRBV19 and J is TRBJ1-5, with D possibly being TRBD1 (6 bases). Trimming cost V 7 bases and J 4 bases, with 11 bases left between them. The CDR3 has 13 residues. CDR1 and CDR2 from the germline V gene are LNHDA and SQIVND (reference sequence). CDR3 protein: CASTDRSNQPQHF. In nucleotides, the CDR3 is TGTGCCAGTACCGACAGGTCTAATCAGCCCCAGCATTTT.

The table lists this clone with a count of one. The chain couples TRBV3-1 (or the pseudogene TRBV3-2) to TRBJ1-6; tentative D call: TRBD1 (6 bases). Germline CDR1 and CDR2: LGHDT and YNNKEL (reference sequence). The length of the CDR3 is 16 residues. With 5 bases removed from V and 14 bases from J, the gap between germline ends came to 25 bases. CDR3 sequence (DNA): TGTGCCAGCAGCTCAGAGGGCCGGACAGACCGAGGATCCCTCCACTTT. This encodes CASSSEGRTDRGSLHF.

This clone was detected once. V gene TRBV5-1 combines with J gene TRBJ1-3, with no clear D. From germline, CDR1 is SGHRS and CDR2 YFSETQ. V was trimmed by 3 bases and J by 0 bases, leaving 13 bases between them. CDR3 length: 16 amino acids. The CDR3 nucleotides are TGCGCCAGCAGCTGGGGAGGACGGAGCTCTGGAAACACCATATATTTT. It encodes CASSWGGRSSGNTIYF.

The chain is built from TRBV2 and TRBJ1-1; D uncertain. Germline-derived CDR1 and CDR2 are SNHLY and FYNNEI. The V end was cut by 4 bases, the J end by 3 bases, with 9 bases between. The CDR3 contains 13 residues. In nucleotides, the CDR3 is TGTGCCAGCAGTGCACAGCAACACACTGAAGCTTTCTTT. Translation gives CASSAQQHTEAFF.

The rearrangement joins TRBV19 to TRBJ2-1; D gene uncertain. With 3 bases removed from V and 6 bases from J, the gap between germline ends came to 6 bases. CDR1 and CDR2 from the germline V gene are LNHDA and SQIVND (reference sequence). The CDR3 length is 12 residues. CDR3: CASSITGNEQFF. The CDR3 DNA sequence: TGTGCCAGTAGTATTACCGGCAATGAGCAGTTCTTC.

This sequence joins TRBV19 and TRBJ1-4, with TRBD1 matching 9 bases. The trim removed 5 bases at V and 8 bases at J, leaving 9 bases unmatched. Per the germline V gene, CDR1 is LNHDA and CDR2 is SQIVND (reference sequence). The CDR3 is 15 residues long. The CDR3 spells CASSSPTGGSEKLFF. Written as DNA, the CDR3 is TGTGCCAGTAGTTCCCCGACAGGGGGGTCGGAAAAACTGTTTTTT.

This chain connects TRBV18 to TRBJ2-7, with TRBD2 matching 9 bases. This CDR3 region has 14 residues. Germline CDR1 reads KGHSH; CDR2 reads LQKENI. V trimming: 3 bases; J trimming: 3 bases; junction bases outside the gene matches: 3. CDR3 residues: CASSPGLALYEQYF. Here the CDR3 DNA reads TGTGCCAGCTCACCGGGACTAGCTCTCTACGAGCAGTACTTC.

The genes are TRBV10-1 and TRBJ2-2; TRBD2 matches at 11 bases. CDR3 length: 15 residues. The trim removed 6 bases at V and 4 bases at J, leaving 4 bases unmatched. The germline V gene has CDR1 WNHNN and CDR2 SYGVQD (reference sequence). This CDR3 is CASRRLAGSTGELFF. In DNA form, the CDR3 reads TGCGCCAGCAGACGACTAGCGGGAAGCACCGGGGAGCTGTTTTTT.